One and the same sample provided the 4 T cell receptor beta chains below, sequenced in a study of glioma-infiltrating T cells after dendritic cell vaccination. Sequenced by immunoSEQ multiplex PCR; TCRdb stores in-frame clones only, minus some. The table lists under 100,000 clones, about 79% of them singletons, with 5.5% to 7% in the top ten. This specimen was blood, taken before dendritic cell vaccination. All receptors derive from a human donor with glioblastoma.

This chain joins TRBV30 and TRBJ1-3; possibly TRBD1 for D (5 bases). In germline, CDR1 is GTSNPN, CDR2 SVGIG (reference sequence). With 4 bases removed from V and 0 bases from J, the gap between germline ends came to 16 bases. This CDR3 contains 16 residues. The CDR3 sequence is CAWTWGTQFSGNTIYF. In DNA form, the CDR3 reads TGTGCCTGGACCTGGGGCACCCAATTCTCTGGAAACACCATATATTTT. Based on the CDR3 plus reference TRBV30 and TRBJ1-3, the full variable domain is SQTIHQWPATLVQPVGSPLSLECTVEGTSNPNLYWYRQAAGRGLQLLFYSVGIGQISSEVPQNLSASRPQDRQFILSSKKLLLSDSGFYLCAWTWGTQFSGNTIYFGEGSWLTVV.

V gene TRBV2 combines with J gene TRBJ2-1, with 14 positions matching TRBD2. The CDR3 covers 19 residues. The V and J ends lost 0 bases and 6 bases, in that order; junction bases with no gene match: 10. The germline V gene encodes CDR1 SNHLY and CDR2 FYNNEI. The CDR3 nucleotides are TGTGCCAGCAGTGAAGCGAGGACTAGCGGGAGGATCGTAGTCAATGAGCAGTTCTTC. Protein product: CASSEARTSGRIVVNEQFF.

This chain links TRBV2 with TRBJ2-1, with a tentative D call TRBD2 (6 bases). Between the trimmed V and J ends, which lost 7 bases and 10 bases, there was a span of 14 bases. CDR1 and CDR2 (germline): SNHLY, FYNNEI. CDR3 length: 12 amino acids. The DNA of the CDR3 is TGTGCCAGCAATAGACTAGTAGTCGAGCAGTTCTTC. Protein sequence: CASNRLVVEQFF.

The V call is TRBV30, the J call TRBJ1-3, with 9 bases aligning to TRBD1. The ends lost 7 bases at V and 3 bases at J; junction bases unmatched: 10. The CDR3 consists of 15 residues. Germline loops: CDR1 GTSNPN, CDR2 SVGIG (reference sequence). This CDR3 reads CAYGWGQGGGNTIYF. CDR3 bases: TGTGCCTATGGATGGGGACAGGGAGGTGGAAACACCATATATTTT.